This T cell receptor beta chain was found in a study of technical replicates of blood from a few donors (dated by TCRdb to the late 2010s). Details on this clone: Its antigen has not been determined. No clone much larger than this one lies a single base away; base qualities are absent.

The method was the immunoSEQ multiplex PCR assay. This is the immuneACCESS table as TCRdb keeps it, with only in-frame sequences that have V and J called. A part of the clones is gone; compared with another copy, unresolved V genes explain less than half, and the rest is unexplained. The sample table shows some 76,000 clones, and approximately 98% are seen once. Approximately 0.21% of the sample belongs to the ten largest clones. Deletion took 3 bases off V and 6 bases off J, with a span of 14 bases between the germline ends. The CDR3 has 14 amino acids, counting the end cysteine and phenylalanine. The read is trimmed to its CDR3 DNA, 42 bases read in frame from base 1. CDR1 and CDR2 (KGHSH, LQKENI) derive from the germline V gene.

The rearranged chain carries TRBV18 and TRBJ1-2; TRBD1 is a possible D gene, resting on 5 matching bases. The TCR sequence derives from a human donor in good health. Sequenced material: T cells isolated from PBMCs. Here the CDR3 is given as CASSPQGALDGYTF. In nucleotides, the sequence is TGTGCCAGCTCACCGCAAGGGGCCCTCGATGGCTACACCTTC.